The rows below give T cell receptor beta chains drawn from one sample of a study of T cell responses to AZD1222 COVID-19 vaccine. Clones were read by immunoSEQ multiplex PCR, and TCRdb kept only the in-frame ones, dropping some. Seen here are 110,000 to 150,000 clones, around 94% observed once, and the top ten hold 12%. The input for sequencing was peripheral blood, taken after recovery from COVID-19. These receptors originate from an adult who had recovered from COVID-19. Each CDR3 is given with its conserved first and last residue. The D gene is left open where the match is weak. Clone size is given for some rows only: seen once, a few or many times, or a class if the clone is expanded.

clone size,V gene,J gene,D gene,CDR3 DNA,CDR3 protein
few,TRBV7-2,TRBJ1-5,TRBD1,TGTGCCAGCAGCCGACAGGGGAGTCAGCCCCAGCATTTT,CASSRQGSQPQHF
NA,TRBV5-4,TRBJ2-2,TRBD1,TGTGCCAGCAGCTTAGGGGGCGGCGGGGAGCTGTTTTTT,CASSLGGGGELFF
NA,TRBV6-1,TRBJ2-7,NA,TGTGCCAGCAGTGAACCAGGGTACTCCTACGAGCAGTACTTC,CASSEPGYSYEQYF
NA,TRBV4-1,TRBJ1-2,NA,TGCGCCAGCAGCCAAGGGTCTGGCTACACCTTC,CASSQGSGYTF
NA,TRBV5-1,TRBJ1-1,NA,TGCGCCAGCAGCTCGGGGGCGGACACTGAAGCTTTCTTT,CASSSGADTEAFF
NA,TRBV5-6,TRBJ1-2,NA,TGTGCCAGCAGCTTGGCGGGGGGCGAGGATGGCTACACCTTC,CASSLAGGEDGYTF
NA,TRBV7-9,TRBJ2-2,TRBD2,TGTGCCAGCAGCTTATCGGCGGGAGTGGGGACCGGGGAGCTGTTTTTT,CASSLSAGVGTGELFF
NA,TRBV7-9,TRBJ2-7,NA,TGTGCCAGCAGCCGCACAGACGAGCAGTACTTC,CASSRTDEQYF
NA,TRBV3-1/TRBV3-2,TRBJ2-5,NA,TGTGCCAGCAGCCCGACCGGACAGCTAGCGTACCAAGAGACCCAGTACTTC,CASSPTGQLAYQETQYF
few,TRBV2,TRBJ2-7,NA,TGTGCCAGCAGTGAAAATACCTACGAGCAGTACTTC,CASSENTYEQYF
NA,TRBV6-5,TRBJ2-1,TRBD2,TGTGCCAGCAGTAAACGGGAGGGCCTATACAATGAGCAGTTCTTC,CASSKREGLYNEQFF
NA,TRBV6-1,TRBJ2-7,NA,TGTGCCAGCAGTACCGGGGACTACGAGCAGTACTTC,CASSTGDYEQYF
NA,TRBV10-2,TRBJ1-2,NA,TGCGCCAGCAGTGAGTCGACAGGCTATGGCTACACCTTC,CASSESTGYGYTF
NA,TRBV7-9,TRBJ2-3,NA,TGTGCCAGCAGCTTAGTCTCAGGGTTTCGTACAGATACGCAGTATTTT,CASSLVSGFRTDTQYF
NA,TRBV3-1/TRBV3-2,TRBJ1-4,NA,TGTGCCAGCACCCAGGCAGCTGTTAATGAAAAACTGTTTTTT,CASTQAAVNEKLFF
once,TRBV7-8,TRBJ2-1,NA,TGTGCCAGCAGCCCCAGGGCCCGTTCGGTCCGAGAGCAGTTCTTC,CASSPRARSVREQFF
NA,TRBV11-3,TRBJ2-1,NA,TGTGCCAGCAGCTTAGATCGGGGACGATACAATGAGCAGTTCTTC,CASSLDRGRYNEQFF
NA,TRBV6-5,TRBJ1-5,NA,TGTGCCAGCAGCGGGGGAGGCAATCAGCCCCAGCATTTT,CASSGGGNQPQHF
NA,TRBV18,TRBJ1-6,NA,TGTGCCAGCTCACCAGGGGGAGCCGATCAATGGAATTCACCCCTCCACTTT,CASSPGGADQWNSPLHF
NA,TRBV27,TRBJ1-2,TRBD1,TGTGCCAGCAGTTCCCCGACAGGGGGAGCTAATGGCTACACCTTC,CASSSPTGGANGYTF
NA,TRBV20-1,TRBJ1-1,NA,TGCAGTGCTACTACCGACCAGAAGGCTTTCTTT,CSATTDQKAFF
NA,TRBV27,TRBJ1-5,NA,TGTGCCAGCAGTTTAGAGGGGAGCAATCAGCCCCAGCATTTT,CASSLEGSNQPQHF
NA,TRBV5-1,TRBJ2-1,TRBD2,TGCGCCAGCAGCCGTGACGGGACTAGCGGGAGGATTGAGCAGTTCTTC,CASSRDGTSGRIEQFF
NA,TRBV5-1,TRBJ2-2,NA,TGCGCCAGCAGCTTGATACACAGCACCGGGGAGCTGTTTTTT,CASSLIHSTGELFF
NA,TRBV28,TRBJ2-1,TRBD2,TGTGCCAGCACGTCCGGGGGGAGGATGGGGCCTTCCATGAATGAGCAGTTCTTC,CASTSGGRMGPSMNEQFF
once,TRBV20-1,TRBJ1-2,NA,TGCAGTGCTAGTGCCAGTAGGTATGGCTACACCTTC,CSASASRYGYTF
NA,TRBV5-1,TRBJ2-7,NA,TGCGCCAGCAGCTGGGGGACGCTCTCCTACGAGCAGTACTTC,CASSWGTLSYEQYF
NA,TRBV7-3,TRBJ2-3,TRBD2,TGTGCCAGCAGATCCCGGACTAGCGGGGGCACAGATACGCAGTATTTT,CASRSRTSGGTDTQYF
NA,TRBV27,TRBJ1-2,NA,TGTGCCAGCAGTTCGACAGCCTATGGCTACACCTTC,CASSSTAYGYTF
NA,TRBV24-1,TRBJ2-5,NA,TGTGCCACCAGTGATTTGGTTAAGTCGGGAGCGCGTGTCCCAGAGACCCAGTACTTC,CATSDLVKSGARVPETQYF
NA,TRBV3-1/TRBV3-2,TRBJ1-1,NA,TGTGCCAGCAGCCAAGACGCCCTAATAGCAGGGAAAGCTTTCTTT,CASSQDALIAGKAFF
once,TRBV7-8,TRBJ1-1,NA,TGTGCCAGCAGCTTAGCGCATCAAGGCACTGAAGCTTTCTTT,CASSLAHQGTEAFF
NA,TRBV5-1,TRBJ2-1,TRBD2,TGCGCCAGTCGTGTAGCGGGGCCCCATTACAATGAGCAGTTCTTC,CASRVAGPHYNEQFF
NA,TRBV5-6,TRBJ1-2,NA,TGTGCCAGCAGCTTGATCACTCTTGGGTATGGCTACACCTTC,CASSLITLGYGYTF
NA,TRBV6-5,TRBJ2-1,NA,TGTGCCAGCAGTTATTACGGTCTAGCTGACAACAATGAGCAGTTCTTC,CASSYYGLADNNEQFF
NA,TRBV6-5,TRBJ2-7,TRBD2,TGTGCCAGCAGTAGGACTAGCGGGGGACCCTACGAGCAGTACTTC,CASSRTSGGPYEQYF
NA,TRBV5-5,TRBJ2-7,NA,TGTGCCAGCAGCTTAGGTTACAACGAGCAGTACTTC,CASSLGYNEQYF
once,TRBV18,TRBJ2-1,NA,TGTGCCAGCTCACCAACGCAGACGCATGAGCAGTTCTTC,CASSPTQTHEQFF
NA,TRBV6-5,TRBJ2-7,TRBD2,TGTGCCAGCTCTAGCGGGAGGGGTTACGAGCAGTACTTC,CASSSGRGYEQYF
NA,TRBV5-1,TRBJ2-3,TRBD2,TGCGCCAGCAGCTTGAGAGTAGCGGGAGGGTCAGATACGCAGTATTTT,CASSLRVAGGSDTQYF
NA,TRBV24-1,TRBJ2-5,NA,TGTGCCACCAGTGATTTTGGGGATCCGGAGACCCAGTACTTC,CATSDFGDPETQYF
NA,TRBV19,TRBJ1-4,NA,TGTGCCAGTAGTATTTGGAGGGATACTGAAAAACTGTTTTTT,CASSIWRDTEKLFF
NA,TRBV29-1,TRBJ2-3,TRBD2,TGCAGCGTTGCTAAAGGAGGGAGGGATAGCACAGATACGCAGTATTTT,CSVAKGGRDSTDTQYF
NA,TRBV27,TRBJ1-4,NA,TGTGCCAGCAGTTTAGGTGGGGATGAAAAACTGTTTTTT,CASSLGGDEKLFF
NA,TRBV19,TRBJ2-2,NA,TGTGCCAGTAGTAAGACGGGAGTGGGTGGGGAGCTGTTTTTT,CASSKTGVGGELFF
NA,TRBV28,TRBJ2-2,TRBD2,TGTGCCAGCAGTTTTGGCGCTAGCGGGAGCGGGGAGCTGTTTTTT,CASSFGASGSGELFF
NA,TRBV30,TRBJ2-7,NA,TGTGCCTCCGGCATCGAGCAGTACTTC,CASGIEQYF